The 13 T cell receptor beta chains given below trace back to one sample, sequenced in a study of human T cells and chemical hapten exposure. Time point of the sample: pre-sensitization, week 0. The sample's treatment: therapeutic diphenylcyclopropenone sensitization with weekly scalp DPC. TCRdb recomputed calls from the RACE reads with MiXCR, one row per CDR3 protein. The sample consists of 270,000 or so distinct CDR3 sequences, 7.5% to 8% of them appearing once. The sample here was whole blood, taken in connection with sensitization to the hapten diphenylcyclopropenone (DPC). These receptor sequences come from a man aged 18 to 30 with alopecia areata. Some clones in this sample may be carry-over from other donors' samples.

The rearrangement uses TRBV7-2 and TRBJ2-1; tentatively, D is TRBD1 or TRBD2 (5 bases each). The CDR3 loop spans 18 amino acids. Trimming left V 2 bases short and J 0 bases short, with 17 bases between. Germline V CDR1 and CDR2: SGHTA, FQGNSA. CDR3 loop: CASSLRDPAKSSYNEQFF. The DNA of the CDR3 is TGTGCCAGCAGCTTACGGGACCCCGCCAAGAGCTCCTACAATGAGCAGTTCTTC.

This clonotype has ten or more counts. The DNA of the CDR3 is TGTGCCAGCAGTCTGGACAGGGAAAACAATGAGCAGTTCTTC. It specifies CASSLDRENNEQFF. The V and J genes are TRBV6-5 and TRBJ2-1, with 8 bases lining up with TRBD1. This CDR3 has 14 amino acids. Per germline, CDR1 MNHEY and CDR2 SVGAGI. J gave up 5 bases and V 5 bases, and 5 bases lay outside the gene matches.

The V call is TRBV27, the J call TRBJ2-1; D is uncertain. The V gene's germline CDR1 is MNHEY and CDR2 SMNVEV (reference sequence). This CDR3 is built from 16 residues. Between the trimmed V and J ends, which lost 1 base and 2 bases, there was a span of 12 bases. The CDR3 sequence: CASSLLTAGPYNEQFF. Here the CDR3 DNA reads TGTGCCAGCAGTTTATTGACGGCAGGACCCTACAATGAGCAGTTCTTC.

This clonotype has at least ten counts. J is TRBJ2-3 and V is TRBV29-1; D unclear. The length of the CDR3 is 12 residues. V was cut by 7 bases and J by 4 bases, with 12 bases left in between. Looked up from germline, CDR1 is SQVTM and CDR2 is ANQGSEA. The CDR3 bases are TGCAGCGGGTCACTATCCGCAGATACGCAGTATTTT. It yields the protein CSGSLSADTQYF.

The chain joins TRBV15 to TRBJ1-2, with D uncertain. Deletions cut 1 base from V and 8 bases from J, with 14 bases between. CDR1 LNHNV and CDR2 YYDKDF come from the germline V gene (reference sequence). The CDR3 extends over 14 amino acids. CDR3 DNA: TGTGCCACCAGCAGAGCCGCAATGGTAGGAGGCTACACCTTC. Translating gives CATSRAAMVGGYTF.

J is TRBJ2-3 and V is TRBV20-1; the match to TRBD2 covers 7 bases. Trimming removed 3 bases from V and 2 bases from J; junction bases left unmatched: 2. Germline lookup yields CDR1 DFQATT and CDR2 SNEGSKA (reference sequence). The CDR3 totals 13 residues. The CDR3 reads CSARRGITDTQYF. The CDR3 DNA follows: TGCAGTGCTAGGCGGGGGATCACAGATACGCAGTATTTT.

The table lists this clonotype with a count of one. A read error is possible here, since a much larger clone lies one base away. The genes are TRBV7-2 and TRBJ2-3; D gene ambiguous. Germline CDR1 and CDR2: SGHTA and FQGNSA. The V and J ends lost 2 bases and 3 bases respectively, with 6 bases between them. This CDR3 spans 13 amino acids. The CDR3 DNA follows: TGTGCCAGCAGCTTAACGGAAACAGATACGCAGTATTTT. Translating gives CASSLTETDTQYF.

This chain joins TRBV4-2 and TRBJ2-3, with 11 bases matching TRBD2. Germline values: CDR1 LGHNA, CDR2 YNFKEQ. The V gene end was trimmed by 0 bases and the J gene end by 5 bases; junction bases not matched to a gene: 7. The CDR3 runs to 17 residues. The DNA of the CDR3 is TGTGCCAGCAGCCAAGATGGTAGCGGGGGGGCGGAAGATACGCAGTATTTT. It encodes CASSQDGSGGAEDTQYF.

The V call is TRBV20-1, the J call TRBJ2-4, with D tentatively TRBD2 (6 bases). Trimming left V 1 base short and J 7 bases short, with 14 bases between. The CDR3 is made up of 14 amino acids. Germline CDR1 DFQATT, CDR2 SNEGSKA (reference sequence). CDR3 DNA: TGCAGTGCTAGAGTGGGGGGAGGTCGGAACATTCAGTACTTC. Translation: CSARVGGGRNIQYF.

This clonotype occurred a few times. This CDR3 reads CSARSGAKNTEAFF. CDR3 nucleotides: TGCAGTGCTAGGTCTGGGGCGAAGAACACTGAAGCTTTCTTT. This chain connects TRBV20-1 to TRBJ1-1, with a weak D call TRBD1 (5 bases). This CDR3 is built from 14 residues. The V gene lost 3 bases and the J gene lost 1 base, with 12 bases spanning the gap. The germline V gene has CDR1 DFQATT and CDR2 SNEGSKA (reference sequence).

This clonotype has at least ten counts. V is TRBV6-4 and J is TRBJ2-2, with D hard to call. Germline-derived CDR1 and CDR2 are MRHNA and SNTAGT. The germline V and J ends were trimmed by 2 bases and 6 bases, with 7 bases remaining between them. This CDR3 has 13 amino acids. The CDR3 loop is CASSDRDAGELFF. CDR3 nucleotides: TGTGCCAGCAGTGACAGGGATGCCGGGGAGCTGTTTTTT.

The chain is built from TRBV6-2 or TRBV6-3 and TRBJ2-7, with a possible D match to TRBD1 (5 bases). V was trimmed by 2 bases and J by 2 bases, leaving 7 bases between them. From germline, CDR1 is MNHEY and CDR2 SVGEGT. This CDR3 spans 13 amino acids. The CDR3 sequence is CASSYGAAYEQYF. Here the CDR3 DNA reads TGTGCCAGCAGTTACGGGGCAGCCTACGAGCAGTACTTC.

This clonotype was observed many times. This chain uses TRBV4-1 with TRBJ2-1; 9 bases fit TRBD1. The CDR3 runs 13 residues. Per the germline V gene, CDR1 is MGHRA and CDR2 is YSYEKL. V lost 1 base to trimming and J lost 15 bases; unmatched junction nucleotides: 7. As DNA, the CDR3 is TGCGCCAGCAGCCAAGCCGGGACAGGGAATCTGTTCTTC. Protein sequence: CASSQAGTGNLFF.